Presented here are 17 T cell receptor beta chains from one specimen sequenced in a study of beta chain features in type 1 diabetes. General study findings and limits: The study found moderately but significantly shorter TCRB CDR3s in all four CD4+ subsets of Type 1 diabetes patients.

Antigen specificity for these receptors is unknown. The sequenced template was cDNA made from the entire isolated RNA. Assay: immunoSEQ multiplex PCR; the TCRdb copy retains only in-frame clones and omits some. Of under 850,000 clones detected, roughly 13% appear once; the ten largest clones hold 0.02% to 0.025%. Sequencing was performed on naive CD4+ T cells from blood. The receptors here all came from a young man with type 1 diabetes.

This clone has only a few counts. The chain is built from TRBV27 and TRBJ2-7; perhaps TRBD1 as D (5 bases). This CDR3 has 16 amino acids. CDR1 is MNHEY, CDR2 SMNVEV, per germline (reference sequence). The ends were cut back, 3 bases at V and 3 bases at J, with 18 bases in the middle. CDR3 in amino acids: CASSFNLRRQSYEQYF. The CDR3 DNA follows: TGTGCCAGCAGTTTTAACCTGCGGCGACAGAGCTACGAGCAGTACTTC.

This clone occurred once. The genes are TRBV15 and TRBJ2-3; D is unclear. This CDR3 is 14 amino acids long. The germline V gene encodes CDR1 LNHNV and CDR2 YYDKDF (reference sequence). With 5 bases removed from V and 2 bases from J, the gap between germline ends came to 11 bases. In DNA form, the CDR3 reads TGTGCCACCAGCGCTCGACTTACCACAGATACGCAGTATTTT. It specifies CATSARLTTDTQYF.

This clone was seen more than once but under ten times. The chain combines TRBV30 with TRBJ2-5; 11 bases line up with TRBD2. The ends lost 4 bases at V and 4 bases at J; junction bases unmatched: 2. CDR1 is GTSNPN, CDR2 SVGIG, per germline (reference sequence). This CDR3 spans 13 amino acids. CDR3 protein: CAWIGLAGETQYF. DNA for the CDR3: TGTGCCTGGATTGGACTAGCGGGAGAGACCCAGTACTTC. The variable domain in full, completed from reference TRBV30 and TRBJ2-5, reads SQTIHQWPATLVQPVGSPLSLECTVEGTSNPNLYWYRQAAGRGLQLLFYSVGIGQISSEVPQNLSASRPQDRQFILSSKKLLLSDSGFYLCAWIGLAGETQYFGPGTRLLVL.

The chain has TRBV15 and TRBJ2-7; D not resolved. The CDR3 contains 13 residues. V was trimmed by 0 bases and J by 1 base, leaving 4 bases between them. Germline assignment: CDR1 LNHNV and CDR2 YYDKDF (reference sequence). The CDR3 loop reads CATSREDSYEQYF. The CDR3 DNA sequence: TGTGCCACCAGCAGAGAGGATTCCTACGAGCAGTACTTC.

This clone was observed a handful of times. This rearrangement joins TRBV30 to TRBJ2-7, with a weak D call TRBD1 (6 bases). Trimming removed 0 bases at V and 7 bases at J, with 16 bases between. There are 14 residues in the CDR3. From germline, CDR1 is GTSNPN and CDR2 SVGIG (reference sequence). CDR3 in amino acids: CAWSVWGQGGEQYF. Written as DNA, the CDR3 is TGTGCCTGGAGTGTATGGGGACAAGGCGGGGAGCAGTACTTC.

This clone was found a few times. The V and J genes are TRBV30 and TRBJ1-5; D might be TRBD1 (6 bases). CDR3 length: 13 amino acids. CDR1 is GTSNPN and CDR2 is SVGIG in the germline V gene (reference sequence). V lost 4 bases to trimming and J lost 6 bases, with 13 bases between them. The CDR3 DNA sequence: TGTGCCTGGAAACAGCAGGGGACTCAGCCCCAGCATTTT. Translated, it gives CAWKQQGTQPQHF.

This clone was counted only a few times. The chain joins TRBV6-5 to TRBJ2-1, with D possibly being TRBD1 (6 bases). CDR3 size: 14 residues. Trimming took 5 bases from V and 3 from J, leaving 11 bases between them. Germline V CDR1 and CDR2: MNHEY, SVGAGI. CDR3 sequence: CASSPQDSYNEQFF. In DNA form, the CDR3 reads TGTGCCAGCAGTCCCCAGGACAGCTACAATGAGCAGTTCTTC.

This clone was seen only a few times. Distinct nucleotide sequences in the sample also encode this CDR3. The genes are TRBV7-2 and TRBJ2-5; 9 bases are shared with TRBD2. CDR3 size: 15 residues. Germline V lookup: CDR1 SGHTA, CDR2 FQGNSA. V was clipped by 1 base and J by 5 bases; unmatched bases: 5. The CDR3 DNA is TGTGCCAGCAGCTTAGTCGGCGGGGGGGCGGAGACCCAGTACTTC. Its translation is CASSLVGGGAETQYF.

The gene calls are TRBV18 and TRBJ2-3; possible D gene TRBD1, 5 bases. Germline CDR1 and CDR2: KGHSH and LQKENI. The CDR3 totals 16 residues. Trimming took 2 bases from V and 2 from J, leaving 14 bases between them. The DNA of the CDR3 is TGTGCCAGCTCACCAGCTACAGGAGTTTCCACAGATACGCAGTATTTT. This translates into CASSPATGVSTDTQYF.

Comments on this clone: The sample carries other DNA sequences with the same CDR3. The rearrangement links TRBV5-4 to TRBJ2-3; D is undetermined. Germline CDR1 SGHNT, CDR2 YYREEE (reference sequence). Deletions cut 0 bases from V and 4 bases from J, with 6 bases between. There are 13 residues in the CDR3. The chain's CDR3 is CASSLGGADTQYF. As DNA, the CDR3 is TGTGCCAGCAGCTTGGGTGGAGCAGATACGCAGTATTTT.

This chain links TRBV14 with TRBJ2-7, with D perhaps TRBD1 (6 bases). With 1 base removed from V and 5 bases from J, the gap between germline ends came to 6 bases. CDR1 is SGHDN and CDR2 is FVKESK in the germline V gene. CDR3 length equals 12 residues. The CDR3 reads CASSQAGDEQYF. The CDR3 DNA follows: TGTGCCAGCAGCCAAGCAGGGGACGAGCAGTACTTC.

This clone was observed a few times. This rearrangement joins TRBV29-1 to TRBJ2-1, with 11 bases identical to TRBD1. From germline, CDR1 is SQVTM and CDR2 ANQGSEA. V lost 7 bases and J lost 6; bases outside the gene matches: 5. The CDR3 totals 13 residues. In nucleotides, the CDR3 is TGCAGCGCCGCCGGGACAGGGGGCAATGAGCAGTTCTTC. It translates to CSAAGTGGNEQFF.

V usage is TRBV7-9 and J usage is TRBJ2-7; no firm D call. Germline values: CDR1 SEHNR, CDR2 FQNEAQ (reference sequence). This CDR3 has 12 residues. V shed 5 bases and J shed 3 bases, with 8 bases lying between them. DNA for the CDR3: TGTGCCAGCAGCCCCGGGCTCTACGAGCAGTACTTC. It specifies CASSPGLYEQYF.

Note on this clone: In the same sample, other DNA sequences code for this CDR3. The chain recombines TRBV18 with TRBJ2-1; D not certain. Trimming shortened V by 3 bases and J by 0 bases, and 9 bases separated the two germline ends. Germline V gene sequence: CDR1 KGHSH, CDR2 LQKENI. The CDR3 is made up of 15 amino acids. The CDR3 sequence: CASSPLQSSYNEQFF. CDR3 DNA: TGTGCCAGCTCACCTCTACAGTCCTCCTACAATGAGCAGTTCTTC.

This clone was seen only a few times. This chain joins TRBV6-5 and TRBJ1-5; 9 bases are a match to TRBD1. The J segment lost 6 bases and the V segment lost 5 bases, leaving 8 bases of the junction unmatched. The length of the CDR3 is 15 residues. Germline assignment: CDR1 MNHEY and CDR2 SVGAGI. CDR3 in amino acids: CASSRTGAFGQPQHF. The CDR3 coding sequence is TGTGCCAGCAGTAGGACAGGGGCTTTTGGTCAGCCCCAGCATTTT.

This clone appeared a few times. V and J are TRBV13 and TRBJ2-3; 11 bases fit TRBD2. CDR1 is PRHDT, CDR2 FYEKMQ, per germline (reference sequence). This CDR3 has 20 amino acids. Trimming took 1 base from V and 2 from J; bases not matched to a gene: 14. The CDR3 protein is CASSLVGSGGAAAITDTQYF. CDR3 DNA: TGTGCCAGCAGCTTAGTTGGTAGCGGGGGGGCCGCGGCGATCACAGATACGCAGTATTTT.

This chain joins TRBV10-3 and TRBJ2-3, with TRBD1 as a possible D gene (5 bases). V was clipped by 9 bases and J by 3 bases, with 16 bases between them. The CDR3 is 14 amino acids. Germline V CDR1 and CDR2: ENHRY, SYGVKD. In DNA form, the CDR3 reads TGTGCCATTACCCAGGGAAGGGCTACAGATACGCAGTATTTT. Translated: CAITQGRATDTQYF.